This T cell receptor (beta chain) was sequenced in a study of cytomegalovirus exposure and HLA in healthy donors. In nominal health when sampled, donors likely had unrecorded immune exposures nonetheless. This PCR relied on a set of 60 Vbeta primers and 13 Jbeta primers. Repertoires were generated with immunoSEQ multiplex PCR, while TCRdb's copy carries only in-frame clones and drops some. The sample consists of some 170,000 clones, 81% of them appearing once. Concerning this clone: As yet, its antigen is unknown.

Trimming took 0 bases from V and 0 from J, leaving 7 bases between them. Germline V gene lookup returns CDR1 SGHRS and CDR2 YFSETQ. This CDR3 has 15 residues. Study-level findings and limits: TCR beta chain V- and J-gene trimming was linked, in a later analysis, to a missense variant in DCLRE1C. Of the V segments, some could not be distinguished, including TRBV6-2 and TRBV6-3, and were excluded. A later analysis reported that several of the most significant clusters appeared to be linked to common viral pathogens, among them Epstein-Barr virus.

Sequenced: PBMCs. This receptor was identified in a woman under 30 in good health and CMV-seropositive. The rearrangement uses TRBV5-1 and TRBJ1-5; D is undetermined. The chain's CDR3 is CASSLEPGSNQPQHF. The CDR3 DNA reads as TGCGCCAGCAGCTTGGAACCGGGTAGCAATCAGCCCCAGCATTTT.